This T cell receptor (beta chain) emerged from a study of blood T cell repertoires in COVID-19 (dated by TCRdb to 2019 to 2021). Turning to the overall study: The collaborator samples originated in the United States, Italy and Spain and spanned the acute and convalescent phases of COVID-19. The prospective study material was composed of cDNA or gDNA derived from T cells, B-cell-depleted T cells, or PBMCs. Where available, HLA class I and class II types were obtained from metadata supplied by the sample provider rather than from assay-based typing. The samples were drawn from two sources: the first 160 participants of the ongoing ImmuneRACE study, and some 1,300 subjects contributed by 6 global collaborators. A de-identified subject ID, COVID-19 status, age in years and sex were almost always included in the sample metadata. The dataset comprised deeply sampled blood TCRbeta repertoires from subjects exposed to, actively infected with, or recovered from COVID-19. The repertoires were released in a freely available public database intended as a resource for research on the immune response to SARS-CoV-2. The paper's findings and limits, for the study overall: The quantity of clinical and demographic metadata differed by source and by participant and was supplied without curation.

The germline V gene encodes CDR1 LGHNA and CDR2 YSLEER. The CDR3 measures 14 amino acids from cysteine to phenylalanine. Of the read, only the CDR3 DNA is kept; its 42 bases are in frame from base 1. V lost 0 bases and J lost 7 bases; the stretch between them is 12 bases long. The immunoSEQ Assay, a bias-controlled multiplex PCR, was used to amplify TCRbeta CDR3 regions from genomic DNA. As for the original processing: The number of nucleated cells in each sample was estimated from the amplification of reference gene primers within the assay. To quantify the absolute abundance of each unique TCRbeta CDR3 rearrangement, sequence reads were collapsed and filtered. For each sample, productive Simpson clonality was calculated as the square root of Simpson's diversity index across productive rearrangements. As stored in TCRdb, this immuneACCESS dataset retains in-frame rearrangements with V and J assigned. A fraction of the clones does not appear; measured against another copy, unresolved V genes explain less than half of the discrepancy, and the remainder lacks a known reason. The V and J calls and clone size were taken over from that table, and D and trimming were inferred from the DNA. For this sample the table gives about 180,000 clones, of which around 85% were detected only once. The leading ten clones occupy less than 25% of the sample.

The collaborating institutions used their own protocols to collect whole blood in K2EDTA tubes. Collaborator samples were shipped for TCRbeta analysis as frozen whole blood, isolated PBMCs, or DNA extracted from either sample type. This clone was recorded a few times. Its antigen remains undetermined. The input lacks base qualities; no much larger clone sits a single base away. The sequencing sample was made of peripheral blood. The chain couples TRBV4-3 to TRBJ2-5; no D gene is confidently identified. The receptor comes from a man in his 70s with active or convalescent COVID-19. The CDR3 protein is CASSQDAAAGTQYF. The DNA sequence is as follows: TGCGCCAGCAGCCAAGATGCGGCAGCCGGGACCCAGTACTTC.